The source of this TCR beta chain is a study of blood T cell repertoires in COVID-19. Study as a whole: The samples span acute and convalescent COVID-19 from the United States, Italy and Spain. Sources were T cells, B-cell-depleted T cells, or PBMCs; the material itself was cDNA or gDNA.

In the source study's methods: The assay estimated nucleated cells by amplifying reference gene primers. Profiling relied on immunoSEQ multiplex PCR, and the TCRdb table lists in-frame clones only, not all of them. The DNA gave D and trimming, while V, J and clone size come from that table. The table records 310,000 or so clones, more than 75% of them present only once. Per the germline V gene, CDR1 is SEHNR and CDR2 is FQNEAQ (reference sequence). The CDR3 extends over 17 amino acids. V was clipped by 3 bases and J by 8 bases; unmatched bases: 18. Sequencing used peripheral blood. The origin of this receptor is a man aged 65 to 85 with acute or convalescent COVID-19. The rearrangement joins TRBV7-9 to TRBJ1-2, with TRBD1 matching over 7 bases. The DNA of the CDR3 is TGTGCCAGCAGCTTTGGGGACAGCGCACATCCGGGTGTCGGCTACACCTTC. This encodes CASSFGDSAHPGVGYTF.